What follows describes a single T cell receptor (beta chain). Amplification used 60 Vbeta primers and 13 Jbeta primers. The data were produced by immunoSEQ multiplex PCR, yet TCRdb's version contains in-frame clones alone and is incomplete. The sample shows 150,000 to 200,000 clones, 70% to 80% of them seen only once. In nominal health when sampled, donors likely had unrecorded immune exposures nonetheless. Germline lookup yields CDR1 SNHLY and CDR2 FYNNEI. The CDR3 covers 11 residues. V shed 4 bases and J shed 5 bases, with 3 bases lying between them. This entry belongs to a study of cytomegalovirus exposure and HLA in healthy donors.

V usage is TRBV2 and J usage is TRBJ2-1; D is unclear. The sample was PBMCs. The TCR comes from a man younger than 35 in good health and CMV-seropositive. CDR3: CASSVNNEQFF. DNA of the CDR3: TGTGCCAGCAGTGTCAACAATGAGCAGTTCTTC.